This TCR beta chain was recovered during a study of T-cell reconstitution after alpha-beta-depleted transplantation in children (dated by TCRdb to about 2016). Some background on the complete study: Using TCR repertoire profiling, the study quantitatively followed how T-cell immune reconstitution unfolded in children after TCRalphabeta/CD19-depleted allogeneic hematopoietic cell transplantation.

Of note for this clonotype: Its binding antigen is unknown. Base qualities were left out, and no much larger clone turns up one base away.

The treatment or condition label on this specimen signifies: allogeneic hematopoietic cell transplantation with graft depleted of TCRalphabeta T cells and CD19 B cells. The transplant recipients were children given TCRalphabeta/CD19-depleted allogeneic hematopoietic cell grafts. General conclusions and limits of the study: Over subsequent months, a decline in hyperexpanded clone frequencies was noted, and after one year, T-cell counts and TCRbeta diversity were mostly ascribed to newly produced T cells. In some patients, high TCRbeta diversity at day 60 was attributed to recipient T cells and intrathymic progenitors that had survived conditioning. The apparently early alphabetaT-cell count recovery about two months after transplant was reportedly dependent on only several hundred rapidly expanded clones derived from non-depleted graft cells.

The method was PCR. Reads for this sample came from an Illumina HiSeq 2500. Molecular barcoding was employed in the preparation of TCR libraries, with unique molecular identifiers being used to normalize TCRbeta repertoire quantification. The public sequencing data were trimmed at Q25 with fastp and processed into clonotypes with MiXCR by TCRdb, which kept only in-frame beta chains. When rows share a CDR3 protein, they turn into one entry using the most common DNA and genes. Present in this sample are hundreds of thousands of distinct CDR3 sequences, approximately 14% of which were seen just once. The top ten clones comprise 0.79% of the sample. A distance of 16 bases separates the germline ends of V and J, which lose 6 bases and 4 bases respectively. In the germline V gene (reference sequence), CDR1 corresponds to DFQATT and CDR2 to SNEGSKA. From the cysteine through the phenylalanine, the CDR3 covers 13 amino acids. Left in the record is the CDR3 DNA by itself, 39 bases read in frame from the first base.

This clonotype was sampled from a girl aged 2 to 9 with congenital amegakaryocytic thrombocytopenia, due to receive a stem cell transplant. The chain was built from TRBV20-1 and TRBJ2-7; a weak D assignment points to TRBD1 (5 bases agree). This material consisted of PBMCs, taken before TCRalphabeta/CD19-depleted stem cell transplant. The DNA sequence follows: TGCAGTGCCCCGGCAGGGAACGGGTACGAGCAGTACTTC. Protein translation: CSAPAGNGYEQYF.